These 18 T cell receptor beta chains share one sample of origin, sequenced in a study of T cells after yellow fever vaccination. Each CDR3 protein gets one entry after TCRdb re-called the 5' RACE reads with MiXCR. The table lists 200,000 to 300,000 distinct CDR3 sequences, roughly 6.2% of them singletons. The input for sequencing was CD4+ T cells sorted from PBMCs, taken on the day of the yellow fever booster vaccination. These TCRs come from a man aged 30 to 45 who received the YFV17D yellow fever vaccine.

The J gene is TRBJ2-2, the V gene TRBV12-3 or TRBV12-4; TRBD1 matches at 7 bases. V lost 5 bases to trimming and J lost 5 bases; unmatched junction nucleotides: 5. This CDR3 region has 14 residues. The CDR3 spells CASSNRQGTGELFF. For the CDR3, the DNA is TGTGCCAGCAGTAATCGACAGGGAACCGGGGAGCTGTTTTTT.

The table lists this clonotype with a few counts. The CDR3: CASSTTQQGIRSQPQHF. The CDR3 DNA is TGTGCCAGTAGTACTACCCAGCAGGGTATTAGGTCTCAGCCCCAGCATTTT. The chain employs TRBV19 and TRBJ1-5; a weak D match, TRBD1 (5 bases). V was shortened by 4 bases and J by 6 bases, with 22 bases between the two germline ends. The CDR3 is 17 residues long. Germline-derived CDR1 and CDR2 are LNHDA and SQIVND (reference sequence).

The chain combines TRBV7-2 with TRBJ1-5, with D uncertain. This CDR3 is 14 amino acids long. V was trimmed by 3 bases and J by 5 bases, leaving 11 bases between them. Germline CDR1 SGHTA, CDR2 FQGNSA. CDR3 DNA: TGTGCCAGCAGCTTGCGGCAATACGATCAGCCCCAGCATTTT. Residues: CASSLRQYDQPQHF.

The chain employs TRBV7-2 and TRBJ2-7, with TRBD1 identical over 9 bases. V lost 5 bases and J lost 7; bases outside the gene matches: 9. The germline V gene has CDR1 SGHTA and CDR2 FQGNSA. The CDR3 consists of 14 residues. The CDR3 loop reads CASSPGTGTKEQYF. The CDR3 DNA sequence: TGTGCCAGCAGCCCCGGGACAGGGACGAAAGAGCAGTACTTC.

This sequence joins TRBV18 and TRBJ2-5; D call uncertain. This CDR3 is built from 14 residues. The V gene lost 3 bases and the J gene lost 5 bases, with 13 bases spanning the gap. In germline, CDR1 is KGHSH, CDR2 LQKENI. As DNA, the CDR3 is TGTGCCAGCTCACCTAATTTCGGATCGGAGACCCAGTACTTC. It codes for CASSPNFGSETQYF.

The chain uses TRBV3-1 and TRBJ2-1, with 8 bases fitting TRBD2. V shed 5 bases and J 12 bases; nucleotides not matched to a gene: 9. Germline-derived CDR1 and CDR2 are LGHDT and YNNKEL (reference sequence). The CDR3 is 13 amino acids. As DNA, the CDR3 is TGTGCCAGCAGCTTGGGACTAGGGTTAAGGCAGTTCTTC. Translation gives CASSLGLGLRQFF.

This clonotype was detected only a few times. This chain joins TRBV6-2 or TRBV6-3 and TRBJ1-5; tentative D call: TRBD1 (6 bases). Trimming took 0 bases from V and 5 from J, leaving 11 bases between them. This CDR3 contains 15 residues. Germline V gene lookup returns CDR1 MNHEY and CDR2 SVGEGT. CDR3 loop: CASSYSRRGHQPQHF. The CDR3 region has the DNA TGTGCCAGCAGTTACTCTCGCAGGGGTCATCAGCCCCAGCATTTT.

There are many counts of this clonotype. The genes are TRBV4-3 and TRBJ2-1, with 9 bases aligning to TRBD2. The CDR3 runs to 16 residues. J gave up 4 bases and V 4 bases, and 8 bases lay outside the gene matches. Germline loops: CDR1 LGHNA, CDR2 YSLEER. The CDR3 DNA reads TGCGCCAGCAGCCCGCAGACTAGCGGAGTTTACAATGAGCAGTTCTTC. It yields the protein CASSPQTSGVYNEQFF.

This clonotype was seen repeatedly, ten times or more. This chain connects TRBV28 to TRBJ2-7; D not resolved. Germline V gene data show CDR1 as MDHEN and CDR2 as SYDVKM. V lost 2 bases and J 0 bases, leaving 8 bases between the germline ends. This CDR3 region has 14 residues. Here the CDR3 reads CASSLTESSYEQYF. The CDR3 DNA is TGTGCCAGCAGTTTAACAGAGAGCTCCTACGAGCAGTACTTC.

The chain employs TRBV12-3 or TRBV12-4 and TRBJ2-6; the D gene is possibly TRBD2 (5 bases). V lost 1 base and J 14 bases, leaving 15 bases between the germline ends. CDR3 length: 14 residues. The CDR3 loop reads CASSLEVGVGFLTF. CDR3 coding DNA: TGTGCCAGCAGTTTAGAAGTGGGAGTGGGCTTCCTGACTTTC.

This clonotype has just a few counts. This chain uses TRBV28 with TRBJ2-1; D is ambiguous. Trimming removed 6 bases at V and 0 bases at J, with 6 bases between. The CDR3 runs 13 residues. Germline assignment: CDR1 MDHEN and CDR2 SYDVKM. The CDR3 DNA is TGTGCCAGCAGGAGTGACTCCTACAATGAGCAGTTCTTC. As protein: CASRSDSYNEQFF.

The J gene is TRBJ2-3, the V gene TRBV7-6; 10 bases map to TRBD2. The germline CDR1 and CDR2 sequences are SGHVS and FNYEAQ. V gave up 2 bases and J gave up 2 bases; unmatched junction bases: 4. This CDR3 has 16 amino acids. The CDR3 DNA reads as TGTGCCAGCAGCTTATTTACTAGCGGGGCCACAGATACGCAGTATTTT. Protein sequence: CASSLFTSGATDTQYF.

The sample holds many counts of this clonotype. The chain recombines TRBV10-3 with TRBJ2-5; D unresolved. Trimming pared 2 bases from V and 2 bases from J, leaving 3 bases between. CDR1 is ENHRY, CDR2 SYGVKD, per germline. CDR3 length: 12 amino acids. This chain's CDR3 is CAISEGQETQYF. Here the CDR3 DNA reads TGTGCCATCAGTGAGGGACAAGAGACCCAGTACTTC.

The chain carries TRBV5-5 and TRBJ2-1; TRBD2 aligns across 12 bases. The length of the CDR3 is 18 residues. CDR1 SGHKS and CDR2 YYEKEE come from the germline V gene (reference sequence). Trimming cost V 4 bases and J 3 bases; bases outside gene matches: 11. CDR3 loop: CASSHRVTSGSNYNEQFF. As DNA, the CDR3 is TGTGCCAGCAGCCACAGGGTGACTAGCGGGAGTAACTACAATGAGCAGTTCTTC.

The chain uses TRBV5-4 and TRBJ2-1; 14 bases line up with TRBD2. Trimming removed 4 bases from V and 4 bases from J; junction bases left unmatched: 7. Germline-derived CDR1 and CDR2 are SGHNT and YYREEE (reference sequence). This CDR3 has 17 amino acids. The CDR3 loop is CASSTGTSGRPYNEQFF. The CDR3 nucleotides are TGTGCCAGCAGCACCGGGACTAGCGGGAGACCGTACAATGAGCAGTTCTTC.

This clonotype occurred many times. V usage is TRBV7-3 and J usage is TRBJ2-1, with TRBD2 identical over 10 bases. This CDR3 comprises 14 residues. Germline V CDR1 and CDR2: SGHTA, FQGTGA. Trimming cost V 4 bases and J 6 bases; bases outside gene matches: 3. The DNA for the CDR3 is TGTGCCAGCAGCTCTTCTAGCGGGAGCAATGAGCAGTTCTTC. Its translation: CASSSSSGSNEQFF.

CDR3 sequence: CASGGIAKNIQYF. CDR3 nucleotide sequence: TGTGCCAGCGGAGGGATCGCCAAAAACATTCAGTACTTC. The J gene is TRBJ2-4, the V gene TRBV12-3 or TRBV12-4, with a weak D call TRBD2 (6 bases). V was shortened by 8 bases and J by 1 base, with 9 bases between the two germline ends. The CDR3 is 13 amino acids.

This clonotype was detected ten times or more. The chain has TRBV6-2 or TRBV6-3 and TRBJ2-7; D is undetermined. The length of the CDR3 is 14 residues. CDR1 and CDR2 (germline): MNHEY, SVGEGT. Trimming left V 5 bases short and J 1 base short, with 12 bases between. CDR3 sequence reads: CASSKDGFSYEQYF. CDR3 nucleotide sequence: TGTGCCAGCAGTAAGGACGGATTTTCCTACGAGCAGTACTTC.